The present TCR beta chain was sequenced within a study of T cells in Graves' hyperthyroidism and ophthalmopathy. General study findings and limits: Within blood appeared most thyroid clonotypes that had expanded above 0.001. Patients with ophthalmopathy were separated from those with stable hyperthyroidism by a 13 V-J model.

This clonotype occurred many times. What it recognizes is unknown. Amplified TCR beta CDR3 regions came from RNA transcripts. In the first-round RT-PCR of the TCR CDR3, the HTBI primer set was used. TCRdb called the multiplex PCR reads again in MiXCR, with one record for every CDR3 protein. The repertoire includes roughly 500,000 distinct CDR3 sequences, 35% to 50% of them detected once, and about 45% sits in the top ten. Exclusions: uncontrolled infection, other autoimmune disease, pregnancy, lactation. Each diagnosis drew on symptoms, thyroxine, TRAb, thyroid ultrasound and orbital computed tomography findings. Trimming removed 9 bases at V and 2 bases at J, with 13 bases between. Per germline, CDR1 LNHDA and CDR2 SQIVND (reference sequence). This CDR3 region has 13 residues.

The receptor comes from an adult woman with Graves' disease, either hyperthyroidism or ophthalmopathy (not recorded which). The rearrangement uses TRBV19 and TRBJ2-5; tentative D call: TRBD2 (6 bases). Sequencing used peripheral blood or thyroid tissue (not recorded which). The CDR3 here is CASRVAGQETQYF. The CDR3 bases are TGTGCCAGCAGAGTCGCGGGACAAGAGACCCAGTACTTC.